The 16 T cell receptor beta chains given below trace back to one sample, sequenced in a study of blood T cell repertoires in COVID-19. Sequencing was performed with immunoSEQ multiplex PCR; in TCRdb, only in-frame clones are kept and a portion is missing. The repertoire holds 60,000 or so clones, with more than 65% as singletons. Source material: peripheral blood. These receptors were collected from a human donor in a cohort sampled during active COVID-19.

This clone was counted only a few times. V is TRBV12-5 and J is TRBJ1-3, with 9 bases matching TRBD1. Unmatched junction bases numbered 7, after V lost 6 bases and J lost 1 base. CDR3 length: 16 residues. Per the germline V gene, CDR1 is LGHNT and CDR2 is FRNRAP. For the CDR3, the DNA is TGTGCTAGTGGGTCGGAACAGGGGGCTTCTGGAAACACCATATATTTT. Encoded protein: CASGSEQGASGNTIYF.

This chain uses TRBV2 with TRBJ2-1; no definite D call. CDR1 SNHLY and CDR2 FYNNEI come from the germline V gene. V lost 8 bases and J lost 5, with 10 bases in between. CDR3 length: 12 amino acids. The CDR3: CASLGSHNEQFF. CDR3 nucleotide sequence: TGTGCCAGCCTCGGGTCCCACAATGAGCAGTTCTTC. Full variable domain (missing parts from reference TRBV2 and TRBJ2-1): EPEVTQTPSHQVTQMGQEVILRCVPISNHLYFYWYRQILGQKVEFLVSFYNNEISEKSEIFDDQFSVERPDGSNFTLKIRSTKLEDSAMYFCASLGSHNEQFFGPGTRLTVL.

This clone was counted between two and nine times. CDR3 DNA sequence: TGTGCCAGCAGCCGGCGGGACGGGGGAGGAAACACCATATATTTT. This gives the protein CASSRRDGGGNTIYF. This chain connects TRBV3-1 (or the pseudogene TRBV3-2) to TRBJ1-3; D perhaps matches TRBD1 (5 bases). Per the germline V gene, CDR1 is LGHDT and CDR2 is YNNKEL (reference sequence). The CDR3 sequence is 15 residues long. Trimming cost V 4 bases and J 4 bases, with 14 bases left between them.

The chain carries TRBV23-1 and TRBJ1-3; 7 bases are a match to TRBD1. TRBV23-1 is reported as an ORF; its role is uncertain. J was trimmed by 0 bases and V by 2 bases; bases with no gene match: 4. The CDR3 consists of 16 residues. CDR3 sequence reads: CASSQTGQLSGNTIYF. The CDR3 DNA reads as TGCGCCAGCAGTCAAACGGGACAGCTCTCTGGAAACACCATATATTTT.

This clone was observed a few times. V usage is TRBV19 and J usage is TRBJ1-6; D might be TRBD1 (5 bases). V was clipped by 9 bases and J by 13 bases, with 19 bases between them. CDR1 and CDR2 (germline): LNHDA, SQIVND (reference sequence). The CDR3 contains 13 residues. The CDR3 DNA reads as TGTGCCAGCAACGGGACTCCCGGTTCGCCCCTCCACTTT. This gives the protein CASNGTPGSPLHF.

V and J are TRBV5-6 and TRBJ2-3; 7 bases align to TRBD1. Germline V gene lookup returns CDR1 SGHDT and CDR2 YYEEEE. This CDR3 spans 15 amino acids. J was trimmed by 0 bases and V by 4 bases; bases with no gene match: 5. CDR3 DNA sequence: TGTGCCAGCAGCCAGACAGGGACAAGCACAGATACGCAGTATTTT. Protein product: CASSQTGTSTDTQYF.

The chain couples TRBV6-2 or TRBV6-3 to TRBJ1-1; D gene uncertain. CDR1 and CDR2 from the germline V gene are MNHEY and SVGEGT. The CDR3 is made up of 14 amino acids. The V end lost 2 bases, the J end lost 5 bases, and 12 bases lay between the germline ends. The CDR3 bases are TGTGCCAGCAGTTACGCCCCAGGTCGGACTGAAGCTTTCTTT. This gives the protein CASSYAPGRTEAFF.

The chain joins TRBV28 to TRBJ1-2; 9 bases line up with TRBD1. J lost 6 bases, V lost 6 bases, and 11 bases had no gene match. CDR3 length: 15 amino acids. CDR1 is MDHEN, CDR2 SYDVKM, per germline. The CDR3 spells CASSQGTGKVHGYTF. Written as DNA, the CDR3 is TGTGCCAGCAGCCAAGGGACAGGGAAAGTACATGGCTACACCTTC.

This sequence joins TRBV2 and TRBJ2-3; TRBD2 aligns across 11 bases. V gave up 3 bases and J gave up 1 base; unmatched junction bases: 3. Germline CDR1 SNHLY, CDR2 FYNNEI. The CDR3 consists of 16 residues. The CDR3 here is CASSDLAGGGTDTQYF. The CDR3 bases are TGTGCCAGCAGTGACCTAGCGGGAGGAGGCACAGATACGCAGTATTTT. Full variable domain (missing parts from reference TRBV2 and TRBJ2-3): EPEVTQTPSHQVTQMGQEVILRCVPISNHLYFYWYRQILGQKVEFLVSFYNNEISEKSEIFDDQFSVERPDGSNFTLKIRSTKLEDSAMYFCASSDLAGGGTDTQYFGPGTRLTVL.

This sequence joins TRBV7-2 and TRBJ1-2, with 9 bases that match TRBD1. The CDR3 has 16 amino acids. The V gene end was trimmed by 2 bases and the J gene end by 7 bases; junction bases not matched to a gene: 11. The germline CDR1 and CDR2 sequences are SGHTA and FQGNSA. The CDR3 DNA sequence: TGTGCCAGCAGCTTAACGGGACAGGGAGGCTGGGGTGGCTACACCTTC. Translating gives CASSLTGQGGWGGYTF.

This clone has just a few counts. J is TRBJ2-5 and V is TRBV6-2 or TRBV6-3, with 16 bases aligning to TRBD2. Germline V gives CDR1 MNHEY, CDR2 SVGEGT. The CDR3 length is 18 residues. The V gene end was trimmed by 6 bases and the J gene end by 6 bases; junction bases not matched to a gene: 13. This CDR3 is CASSLPGTSGGAAKTQYF. CDR3 in DNA: TGTGCCAGCAGCTTACCCGGGACTAGCGGGGGGGCCGCAAAGACCCAGTACTTC.

V gene TRBV6-6 combines with J gene TRBJ2-3; no firm D call. Germline lookup yields CDR1 MNHNY and CDR2 SVGAGI (reference sequence). Trimming took 5 bases from V and 3 from J, leaving 6 bases between them. CDR3 size: 12 residues. The CDR3: CASSPNTDTQYF. In DNA, the CDR3 is TGTGCCAGCAGTCCCAATACAGATACGCAGTATTTT.

The V call is TRBV6-5, the J call TRBJ1-1; 8 nucleotides match TRBD1. Looked up from germline, CDR1 is MNHEY and CDR2 is SVGAGI. The CDR3 extends over 14 amino acids. The J segment lost 10 bases and the V segment lost 5 bases, leaving 12 bases of the junction unmatched. The DNA of the CDR3 is TGTGCCAGCAGTCCCTGGACAGGGAGCTACGGAGCTTTCTTT. It encodes CASSPWTGSYGAFF.

This clone is a singleton in its sample. The CDR3 DNA sequence: TGTGCCAGCAGCCCCGGACTAGCGGGCTGGGGGGGGGAGTTCTTC. It encodes CASSPGLAGWGGEFF. The chain has TRBV3-1 (or the pseudogene TRBV3-2) and TRBJ2-1, with 11 bases fitting TRBD2. The CDR3 spans 15 residues. Germline lookup yields CDR1 LGHDT and CDR2 YNNKEL (reference sequence). Trimming cost V 4 bases and J 14 bases; bases outside gene matches: 13.

The chain carries TRBV7-9 and TRBJ2-7, with D perhaps TRBD2 (6 bases). Per germline, CDR1 SEHNR and CDR2 FQNEAQ (reference sequence). This CDR3 is built from 14 residues. Trimming removed 4 bases at V and 7 bases at J, with 17 bases between. The CDR3 loop is CASSSTRGVEEQYF. CDR3 in DNA: TGTGCCAGCAGCTCAACACGCGGGGTCGAAGAGCAGTACTTC.

The count of this clone is one. The chain is built from TRBV19 and TRBJ1-5; 10 nucleotides agree with TRBD1. Germline V CDR1 and CDR2: LNHDA, SQIVND (reference sequence). This CDR3 region has 14 residues. Trimming cost V 5 bases and J 9 bases; bases outside gene matches: 7. CDR3 sequence: CASSPGTGARPQHF. CDR3 DNA sequence: TGTGCCAGTAGTCCTGGGACAGGGGCTCGGCCCCAGCATTTT. Looking up the rest from reference TRBV19 and TRBJ1-5 gives the full variable domain: DGGITQSPKYLFRKEGQNVTLSCEQNLNHDAMYWYRQDPGQGLRLIYYSQIVNDFQKGDIAEGYSVSREKKESFPLTVTSAQKNPTAFYLCASSPGTGARPQHFGDGTRLSIL.